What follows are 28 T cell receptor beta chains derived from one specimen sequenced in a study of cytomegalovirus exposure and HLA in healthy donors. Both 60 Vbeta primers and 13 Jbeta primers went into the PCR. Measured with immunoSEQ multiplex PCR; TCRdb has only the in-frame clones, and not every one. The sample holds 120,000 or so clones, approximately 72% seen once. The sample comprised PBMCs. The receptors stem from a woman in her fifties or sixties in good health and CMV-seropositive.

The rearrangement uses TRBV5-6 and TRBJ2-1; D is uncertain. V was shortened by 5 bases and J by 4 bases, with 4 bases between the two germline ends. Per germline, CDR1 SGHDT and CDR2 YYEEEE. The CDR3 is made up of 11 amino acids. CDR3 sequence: CASSAYNEQFF. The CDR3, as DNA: TGTGCCAGCAGTGCGTACAATGAGCAGTTCTTC.

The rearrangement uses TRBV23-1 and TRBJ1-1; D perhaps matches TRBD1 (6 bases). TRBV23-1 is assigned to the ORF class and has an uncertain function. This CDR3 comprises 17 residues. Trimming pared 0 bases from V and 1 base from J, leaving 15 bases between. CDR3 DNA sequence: TGCGCCAGCAGTCAATCAAAGGGGGAGGGGGAGAACACTGAAGCTTTCTTT. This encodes CASSQSKGEGENTEAFF.

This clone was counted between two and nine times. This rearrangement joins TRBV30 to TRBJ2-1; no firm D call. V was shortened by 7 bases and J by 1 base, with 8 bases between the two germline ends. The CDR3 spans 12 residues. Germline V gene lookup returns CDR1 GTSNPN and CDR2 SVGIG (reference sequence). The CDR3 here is CAYQDSYNEQFF. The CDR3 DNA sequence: TGTGCCTATCAGGATTCCTACAATGAGCAGTTCTTC.

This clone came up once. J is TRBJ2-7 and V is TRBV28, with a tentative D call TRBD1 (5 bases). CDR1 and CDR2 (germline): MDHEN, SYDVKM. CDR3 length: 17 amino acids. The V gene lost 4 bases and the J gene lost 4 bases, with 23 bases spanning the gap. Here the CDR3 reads CASSSSYLGQVLYEQYF. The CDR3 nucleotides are TGTGCCAGCAGTTCCTCCTACTTGGGGCAGGTCTTATACGAGCAGTACTTC.

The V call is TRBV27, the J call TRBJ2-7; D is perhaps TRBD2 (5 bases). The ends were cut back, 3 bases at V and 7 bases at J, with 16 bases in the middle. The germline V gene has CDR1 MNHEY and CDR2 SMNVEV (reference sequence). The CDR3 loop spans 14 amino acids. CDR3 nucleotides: TGTGCCAGCAGTTTTAAAGGGAATCGAGGGGAGCAGTACTTC. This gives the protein CASSFKGNRGEQYF.

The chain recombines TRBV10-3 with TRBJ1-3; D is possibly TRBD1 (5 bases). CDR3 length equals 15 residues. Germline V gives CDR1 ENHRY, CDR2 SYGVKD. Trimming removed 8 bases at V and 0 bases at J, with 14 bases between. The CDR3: CAIRAGTDSGNTIYF. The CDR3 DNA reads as TGTGCCATCCGAGCGGGGACGGACTCTGGAAACACCATATATTTT.

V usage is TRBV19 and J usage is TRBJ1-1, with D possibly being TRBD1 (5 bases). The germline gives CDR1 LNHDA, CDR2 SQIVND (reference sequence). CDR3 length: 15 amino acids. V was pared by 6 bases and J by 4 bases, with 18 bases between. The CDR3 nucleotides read TGTGCCAGTAGAATGAACAGGTTACGGAGCACTGAAGCTTTCTTT. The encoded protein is CASRMNRLRSTEAFF.

The CDR3 here is CASSSGRGGRNTF. CDR3 DNA sequence: TGTGCCAGCAGCTCGGGACGGGGGGGAAGAAACACCTTC. V usage is TRBV7-2 and J usage is TRBJ1-2, with D possibly TRBD1 on 5 matching bases. This CDR3 is built from 13 residues. The germline CDR1 and CDR2 sequences are SGHTA and FQGNSA. Trimming shortened V by 4 bases and J by 12 bases, and 18 bases separated the two germline ends.

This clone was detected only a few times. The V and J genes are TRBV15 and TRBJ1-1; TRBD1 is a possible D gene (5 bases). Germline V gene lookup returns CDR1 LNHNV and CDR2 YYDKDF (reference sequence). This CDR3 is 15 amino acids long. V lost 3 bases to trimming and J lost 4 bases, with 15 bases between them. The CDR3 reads CATSRGFQGSTEAFF. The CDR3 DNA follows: TGTGCCACCAGCAGGGGGTTCCAGGGCAGCACTGAAGCTTTCTTT.

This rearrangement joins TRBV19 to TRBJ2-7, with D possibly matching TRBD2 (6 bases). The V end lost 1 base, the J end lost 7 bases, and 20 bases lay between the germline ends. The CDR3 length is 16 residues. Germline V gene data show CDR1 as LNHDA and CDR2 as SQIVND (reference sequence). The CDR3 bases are TGTGCCAGTAGTATAGCGGCGGGAATAGTTTCTCGGGAGCAGTACTTC. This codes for CASSIAAGIVSREQYF.

The CDR3: CASSMQGTGSETQYF. The CDR3 bases are TGTGCCAGTAGTATGCAGGGGACGGGTAGTGAGACCCAGTACTTC. J is TRBJ2-5 and V is TRBV19; maybe TRBD1 (6 bases). Germline-derived CDR1 and CDR2 are LNHDA and SQIVND (reference sequence). This CDR3 contains 15 residues. V was clipped by 3 bases and J by 5 bases, with 16 bases between them.

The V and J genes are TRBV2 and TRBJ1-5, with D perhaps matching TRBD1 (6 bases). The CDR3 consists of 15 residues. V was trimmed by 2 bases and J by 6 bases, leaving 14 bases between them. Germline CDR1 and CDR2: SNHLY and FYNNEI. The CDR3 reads CASSEIPGVAQPQHF. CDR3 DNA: TGTGCCAGCAGTGAAATTCCAGGGGTTGCTCAGCCCCAGCATTTT.

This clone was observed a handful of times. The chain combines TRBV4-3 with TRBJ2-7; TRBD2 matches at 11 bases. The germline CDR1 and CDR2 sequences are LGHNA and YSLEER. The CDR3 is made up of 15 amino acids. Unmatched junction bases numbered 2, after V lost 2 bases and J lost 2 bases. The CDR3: CASSQQLAGAYEQYF. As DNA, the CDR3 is TGCGCCAGCAGCCAACAACTAGCGGGAGCCTACGAGCAGTACTTC.

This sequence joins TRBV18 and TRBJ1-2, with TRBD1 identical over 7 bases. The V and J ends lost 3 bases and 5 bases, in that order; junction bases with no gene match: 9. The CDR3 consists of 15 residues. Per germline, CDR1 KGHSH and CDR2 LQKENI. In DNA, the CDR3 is TGTGCCAGCTCACCCTTTGGACAGGAAATTTATGGCTACACCTTC. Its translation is CASSPFGQEIYGYTF.

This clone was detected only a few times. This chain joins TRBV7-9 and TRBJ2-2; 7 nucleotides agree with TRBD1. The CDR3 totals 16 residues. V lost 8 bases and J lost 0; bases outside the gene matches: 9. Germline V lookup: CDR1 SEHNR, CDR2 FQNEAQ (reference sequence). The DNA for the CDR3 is TGTGCCAGCTCAAGCTATCAGGGGGCGAACACCGGGGAGCTGTTTTTT. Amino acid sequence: CASSSYQGANTGELFF.

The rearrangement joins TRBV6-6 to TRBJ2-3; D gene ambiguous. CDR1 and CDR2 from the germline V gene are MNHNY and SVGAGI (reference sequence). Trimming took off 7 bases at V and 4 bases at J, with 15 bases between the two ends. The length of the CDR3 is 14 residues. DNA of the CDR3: TGTGCCAGCACTTTCGTGTCTAGGCCAGATACGCAGTATTTT. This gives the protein CASTFVSRPDTQYF.

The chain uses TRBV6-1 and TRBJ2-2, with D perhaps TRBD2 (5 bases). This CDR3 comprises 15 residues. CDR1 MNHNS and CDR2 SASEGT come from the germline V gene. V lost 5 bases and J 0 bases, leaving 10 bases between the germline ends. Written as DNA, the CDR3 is TGTGCCAGCAGTTTGTGGGGAGCGAACACCGGGGAGCTGTTTTTT. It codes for CASSLWGANTGELFF.

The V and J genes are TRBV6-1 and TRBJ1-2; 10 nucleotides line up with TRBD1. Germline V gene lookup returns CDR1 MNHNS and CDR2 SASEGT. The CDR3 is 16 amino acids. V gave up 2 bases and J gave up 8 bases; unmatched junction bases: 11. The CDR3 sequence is CASSEFGTGAPWGYTF. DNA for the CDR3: TGTGCCAGCAGTGAATTTGGGACAGGGGCGCCTTGGGGCTACACCTTC.

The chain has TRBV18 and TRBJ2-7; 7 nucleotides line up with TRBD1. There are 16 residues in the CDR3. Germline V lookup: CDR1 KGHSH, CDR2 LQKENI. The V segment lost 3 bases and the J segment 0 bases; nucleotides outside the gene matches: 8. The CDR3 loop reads CASSPTGFSLSYEQYF. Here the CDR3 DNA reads TGTGCCAGCTCACCGACAGGGTTTTCCCTCTCCTACGAGCAGTACTTC. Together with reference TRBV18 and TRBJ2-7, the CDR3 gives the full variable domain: NAGVMQNPRHLVRRRGQEARLRCSPMKGHSHVYWYRQLPEEGLKFMVYLQKENIIDESGMPKERFSAEFPKEGPSILRIQQVVRGDSAAYFCASSPTGFSLSYEQYFGPGTRLTVT.

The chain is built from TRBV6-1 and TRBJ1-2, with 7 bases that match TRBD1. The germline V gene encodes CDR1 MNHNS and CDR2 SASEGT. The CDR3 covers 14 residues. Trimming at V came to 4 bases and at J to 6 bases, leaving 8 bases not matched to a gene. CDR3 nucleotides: TGTGCCAGCAGTGTCCTCAGGGGGGACAATGGCTACACCTTC. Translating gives CASSVLRGDNGYTF.

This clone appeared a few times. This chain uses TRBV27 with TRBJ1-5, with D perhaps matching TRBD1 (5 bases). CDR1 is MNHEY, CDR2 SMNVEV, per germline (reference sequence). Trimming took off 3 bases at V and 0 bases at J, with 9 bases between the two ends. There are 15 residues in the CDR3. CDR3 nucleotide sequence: TGTGCCAGCAGTTTGGGGCTGCTTAGCAATCAGCCCCAGCATTTT. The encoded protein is CASSLGLLSNQPQHF.

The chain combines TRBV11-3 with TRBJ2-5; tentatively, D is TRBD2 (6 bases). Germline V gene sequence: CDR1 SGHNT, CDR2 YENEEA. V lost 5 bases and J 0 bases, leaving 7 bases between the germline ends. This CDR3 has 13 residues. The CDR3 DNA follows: TGTGCCAGCAGCAGGGAGGACCAAGAGACCCAGTACTTC. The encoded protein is CASSREDQETQYF.

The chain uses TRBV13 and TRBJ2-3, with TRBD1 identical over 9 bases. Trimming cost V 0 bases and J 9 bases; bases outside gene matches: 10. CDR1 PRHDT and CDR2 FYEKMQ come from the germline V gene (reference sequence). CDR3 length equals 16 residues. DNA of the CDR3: TGTGCCAGCAGCTTAGGTACCGGGACAGGGCTTGACACGCAGTATTTT. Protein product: CASSLGTGTGLDTQYF. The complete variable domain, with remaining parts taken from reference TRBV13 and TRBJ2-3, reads AAGVIQSPRHLIKEKRETATLKCYPIPRHDTVYWYQQGPGQDPQFLISFYEKMQSDKGSIPDRFSAQQFSDYHSELNMSSLELGDSALYFCASSLGTGTGLDTQYFGPGTRLTVL.

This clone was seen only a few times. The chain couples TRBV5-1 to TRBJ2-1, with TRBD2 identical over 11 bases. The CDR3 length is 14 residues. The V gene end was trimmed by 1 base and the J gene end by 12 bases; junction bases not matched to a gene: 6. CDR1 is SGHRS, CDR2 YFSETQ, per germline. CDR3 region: CASSLSTSGGWQFF. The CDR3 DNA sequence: TGCGCCAGCAGCTTGAGTACTAGCGGGGGATGGCAGTTCTTC.

The CDR3 nucleotides are TGTGCCAGTAGTATCTTGGAGTTTGGCACTGAAGCTTTCTTT. Amino acid sequence: CASSILEFGTEAFF. The chain couples TRBV19 to TRBJ1-1; D unclear. V lost 3 bases, J lost 4 bases, and 12 bases lay in between. The CDR3 has 14 residues. Per the germline V gene, CDR1 is LNHDA and CDR2 is SQIVND (reference sequence).

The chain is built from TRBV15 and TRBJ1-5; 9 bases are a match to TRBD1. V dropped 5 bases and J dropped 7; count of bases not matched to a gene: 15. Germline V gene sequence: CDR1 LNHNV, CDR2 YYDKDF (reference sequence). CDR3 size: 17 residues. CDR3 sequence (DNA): TGTGCCACCAGCCGAACCAAGTCGTTGGACAGGGGACAGCCCCAGCATTTT. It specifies CATSRTKSLDRGQPQHF.

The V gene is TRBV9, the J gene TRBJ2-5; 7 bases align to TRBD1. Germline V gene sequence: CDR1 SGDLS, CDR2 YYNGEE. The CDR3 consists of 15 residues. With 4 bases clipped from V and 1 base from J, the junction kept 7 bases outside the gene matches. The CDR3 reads CASSPQGQTQETQYF. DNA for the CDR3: TGTGCCAGCAGCCCCCAGGGACAGACCCAAGAGACCCAGTACTTC.

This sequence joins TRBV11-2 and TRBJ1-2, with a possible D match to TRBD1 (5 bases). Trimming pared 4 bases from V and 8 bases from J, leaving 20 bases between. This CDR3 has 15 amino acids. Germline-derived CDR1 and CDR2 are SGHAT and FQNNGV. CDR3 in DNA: TGTGCCAGCAGCTCCCGTGCGGGGGGGAGCCAGGGCTACACCTTC. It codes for CASSSRAGGSQGYTF.